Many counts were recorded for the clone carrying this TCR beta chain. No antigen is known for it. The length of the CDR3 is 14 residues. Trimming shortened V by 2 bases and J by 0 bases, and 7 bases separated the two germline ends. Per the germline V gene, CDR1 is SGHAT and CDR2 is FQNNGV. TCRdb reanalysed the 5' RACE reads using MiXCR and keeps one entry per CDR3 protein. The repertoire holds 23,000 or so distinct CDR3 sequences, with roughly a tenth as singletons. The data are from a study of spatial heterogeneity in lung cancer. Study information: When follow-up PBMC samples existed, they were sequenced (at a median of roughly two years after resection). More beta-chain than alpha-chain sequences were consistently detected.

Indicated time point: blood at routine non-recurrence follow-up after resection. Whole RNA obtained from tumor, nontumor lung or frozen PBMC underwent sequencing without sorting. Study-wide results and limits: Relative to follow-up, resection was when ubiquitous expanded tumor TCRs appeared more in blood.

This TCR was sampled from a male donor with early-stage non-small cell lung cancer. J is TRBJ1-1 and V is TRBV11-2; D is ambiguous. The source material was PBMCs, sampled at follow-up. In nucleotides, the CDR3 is TGTGCCAGCAGCTTATTTCTCCTGAACACTGAAGCTTTCTTT. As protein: CASSLFLLNTEAFF.